Described below is a single T cell receptor beta chain sequence and its context. The antigen remains undetermined. The data derive from a study of CD8+CD57+ T cells in acquired aplastic anemia. Whole-study results and caveats: Sharing between patients and controls was observed for 25 to 30 CD8+ CDR3 sequences.

Only patients with CD8+CD57+ cell expansion on flow cytometry were chosen for sequencing. All patients were therapy-naive when blood was sampled. For CDR3 and TCR beta VDJ profiling, genomic DNA was the template used. Using its own MiXCR run on the reads, TCRdb lists one record per CDR3 protein. The sample lists hundreds of thousands of distinct CDR3 sequences; around 30% were seen once. CDR1 MNHNY and CDR2 SVGAGI come from the germline V gene (reference sequence). Trimming removed 4 bases at V and 7 bases at J, with 4 bases between. This CDR3 region has 10 residues. The sequence came from a human donor with aplastic anemia. Source material: sorted CD4+, CD8+, or CD8+CD57+ T cells (not recorded which) from PBMCs. The genes are TRBV6-6 and TRBJ1-1, with D unresolved. The DNA for the CDR3 is TGTGCCAGCAGTTCCCGTGAAGCTTTCTTT. It yields the protein CASSSREAFF.